Below are 32 T cell receptor beta chains sequenced from a single sample in a study of molecular identifiers for immune sequencing clone quantification. TCRdb recomputed calls from the PCR reads with MiXCR, one row per CDR3 protein. The table includes around 320,000 distinct CDR3 sequences, 24% detected once. The sequenced sample consisted of naive CD8+ T cells from blood, with Jurkat cell RNA spiked in. This sample's subset: FACS-sorted CD8+CD4-CCR7+CD45RA+ naive T cells. The receptors stem from a human donor in good health. Some libraries in this study had Jurkat cell RNA spiked in.

This CDR3 reads CGSSLALGEQYF. CDR3 bases: TGTGGCAGTAGTTTAGCCCTGGGGGAGCAGTACTTC. The chain links TRBV12-3 or TRBV12-4 to TRBJ2-7, with D unresolved. The CDR3 is 12 residues long.

This clonotype was observed many times. The chain couples TRBV6-5 to TRBJ1-2, with D tentatively TRBD1 (5 bases). Germline V gene data show CDR1 as MNHEY and CDR2 as SVGAGI. Trimming took off 0 bases at V and 4 bases at J, with 6 bases between the two ends. This CDR3 contains 13 residues. The CDR3 is CASSYSQAYGYTF. The CDR3 DNA reads TGTGCCAGCAGTTACTCACAGGCCTATGGCTACACCTTC.

Comment on this clonotype: A read error may explain this, as a much larger clone is one base away. The V call is TRBV28, the J call TRBJ2-5; 13 bases are a match to TRBD2. V shed 2 bases and J 1 base; nucleotides not matched to a gene: 4. Germline CDR1 is MDHEN and CDR2 is SYDVKM. There are 17 residues in the CDR3. The CDR3 reads CASSLQTSGGAQETQYF. The CDR3 DNA follows: TGTGCCAGCAGTTTACAAACTAGCGGGGGGGCCCAAGAGACCCAGTACTTC.

The chain couples TRBV5-6 to TRBJ2-7, with D perhaps matching TRBD1 (6 bases). The V and J ends lost 3 bases and 6 bases respectively, with 19 bases between them. Germline V gives CDR1 SGHDT, CDR2 YYEEEE. The CDR3 extends over 15 amino acids. In DNA form, the CDR3 reads TGTGCCAGCAGCTCGCCGGACAGCGATTGGGGCGAGCAGTACTTC. This gives the protein CASSSPDSDWGEQYF.

This clonotype showed up many times. The V and J genes are TRBV5-1 and TRBJ1-1; D ambiguous. The V gene's germline CDR1 is SGHRS and CDR2 YFSETQ. The CDR3 is made up of 15 amino acids. V gave up 1 base and J gave up 1 base, with 11 bases separating them. The CDR3 DNA reads as TGCGCCAGCAGCTTGAAAGCTCAGGAGAACACTGAAGCTTTCTTT. It is translated as CASSLKAQENTEAFF.

This clonotype was counted ten times or more. The chain links TRBV7-2 to TRBJ1-6, with 7 bases lining up with TRBD1. Germline V gene data show CDR1 as SGHTA and CDR2 as FQGNSA. The CDR3 spans 18 residues. Trimming cost V 4 bases and J 2 bases; bases outside gene matches: 11. The CDR3 sequence: CASSSIVAGGPYNSPLHF. CDR3 in DNA: TGTGCCAGCAGCTCCATTGTTGCAGGGGGACCCTATAATTCACCCCTCCACTTT. The whole variable domain, filled in from reference TRBV7-2 and TRBJ1-6, reads GAGVSQSPSNKVTEKGKDVELRCDPISGHTALYWYRQSLGQGLEFLIYFQGNSAPDKSGLPSDRFSAERTGGSVSTLTIQRTQQEDSAVYLCASSSIVAGGPYNSPLHFGNGTRLTVT.

This clonotype has a count of ten or more. This chain connects TRBV24-1 to TRBJ2-1; 9 bases are a match to TRBD2. This CDR3 region has 16 residues. Trimming took 2 bases from V and 2 from J; bases not matched to a gene: 3. Germline assignment: CDR1 KGHDR and CDR2 SFDVKD. DNA for the CDR3: TGTGCCACCAGTGATTCAGGCGGGGGGGCCTACAATGAGCAGTTCTTC. This codes for CATSDSGGGAYNEQFF.

This clonotype was seen more than once but under ten times. The J gene is TRBJ1-5, the V gene TRBV27; 9 nucleotides align to TRBD1. The germline V gene has CDR1 MNHEY and CDR2 SMNVEV (reference sequence). The V and J ends lost 6 bases and 4 bases, in that order; junction bases with no gene match: 7. CDR3 length: 15 residues. The CDR3 protein is CASSPTGGRNQPQHF. CDR3 DNA sequence: TGTGCCAGCAGCCCTACAGGGGGCCGGAATCAGCCCCAGCATTTT.

The V and J genes are TRBV6-5 and TRBJ2-5; D possibly corresponds to TRBD1 (6 bases). Germline values: CDR1 MNHEY, CDR2 SVGAGI. CDR3 length: 16 residues. V was shortened by 6 bases and J by 4 bases, with 21 bases between the two germline ends. CDR3 DNA: TGTGCCAGCAGCTCCGGGACAACTTACGGTCCAGAGACCCAGTACTTC. Residues: CASSSGTTYGPETQYF.

At least ten counts were recorded for this clonotype. The rearrangement links TRBV6-5 to TRBJ1-1; the D is unclear. The ends were cut back, 3 bases at V and 3 bases at J, with 11 bases in the middle. Germline assignment: CDR1 MNHEY and CDR2 SVGAGI. The CDR3 sequence is 14 residues long. The CDR3 nucleotides read TGTGCCAGCAGTTATACGTTTTCGGACACTGAAGCTTTCTTT. Encoded protein: CASSYTFSDTEAFF.

In this sample, this clonotype turned up many times. J is TRBJ2-7 and V is TRBV7-2, with 11 bases fitting TRBD2. V shed 3 bases, J shed 6 bases, and the junction held 10 bases outside the gene matches. Germline lookup yields CDR1 SGHTA and CDR2 FQGNSA. The CDR3 extends over 16 amino acids. This chain's CDR3 is CASSFAVVAGGREQYF. The CDR3 DNA reads TGTGCCAGCAGCTTCGCCGTGGTAGCGGGGGGGCGCGAGCAGTACTTC.

This clonotype was seen only a few times. The chain has TRBV19 and TRBJ2-2; D gene uncertain. Germline V gene lookup returns CDR1 LNHDA and CDR2 SQIVND (reference sequence). The germline V and J ends were trimmed by 4 bases and 6 bases, with 6 bases remaining between them. The CDR3 has 12 residues. CDR3 in DNA: TGTGCCAGTAGTAACCCTCCCGGGGAGCTGTTTTTT. This encodes CASSNPPGELFF.

This clonotype was seen at least ten times. The gene calls are TRBV7-6 and TRBJ1-1; the D gene is possibly TRBD1 (5 bases). In germline, CDR1 is SGHVS, CDR2 FNYEAQ. V lost 0 bases and J 1 base, leaving 15 bases between the germline ends. CDR3 size: 17 residues. CDR3 sequence reads: CASSLAPRSQGNTEAFF. Written as DNA, the CDR3 is TGTGCCAGCAGCTTAGCGCCCAGGAGTCAGGGGAACACTGAAGCTTTCTTT.

This clonotype was picked up many times. The chain carries TRBV5-1 and TRBJ2-7; TRBD1 aligns across 8 bases. J lost 2 bases, V lost 5 bases, and 3 bases had no gene match. The germline V gene encodes CDR1 SGHRS and CDR2 YFSETQ. CDR3 length: 13 amino acids. CDR3 bases: TGCGCCAGCAGGGGGACAGGCCCCTACGAGCAGTACTTC. It translates to CASRGTGPYEQYF.

This clonotype was seen at least ten times. The V gene is TRBV4-1, the J gene TRBJ2-7, with a tentative D call TRBD1 (6 bases). V lost 1 base to trimming and J lost 3 bases, with 7 bases between them. The germline CDR1 and CDR2 sequences are MGHRA and YSYEKL. This CDR3 comprises 13 residues. The CDR3 is CASSQGGGYEQYF. In DNA form, the CDR3 reads TGCGCCAGCAGCCAAGGAGGGGGCTACGAGCAGTACTTC.

Many counts were recorded for this clonotype. The rearrangement joins TRBV5-4 to TRBJ2-7; no reliable D call. Germline V gene lookup returns CDR1 SGHNT and CDR2 YYREEE (reference sequence). Trimming shortened V by 4 bases and J by 4 bases, and 9 bases separated the two germline ends. The length of the CDR3 is 12 residues. The CDR3 spells CASSTNSYEQYF. The DNA for the CDR3 is TGTGCCAGCAGCACCAACAGTTACGAGCAGTACTTC.

This clonotype has a handful of counts. The genes are TRBV12-3 or TRBV12-4 and TRBJ2-3; TRBD1 matches at 8 bases. CDR3 length: 14 residues. V trimming: 6 bases; J trimming: 3 bases; junction bases outside the gene matches: 5. This CDR3 is CASSQGAGTDTQYF. The CDR3 DNA follows: TGTGCCAGCAGCCAGGGGGCGGGGACAGATACGCAGTATTTT.

This clonotype occurred a few times. The V gene is TRBV20-1, the J gene TRBJ2-5, with 8 nucleotides matching TRBD2. Per the germline V gene, CDR1 is DFQATT and CDR2 is SNEGSKA (reference sequence). This CDR3 region has 19 residues. V dropped 0 bases and J dropped 5; count of bases not matched to a gene: 20. The chain's CDR3 is CSARDFYNGGVAGLETQYF. The CDR3 bases are TGCAGTGCTAGAGATTTTTATAATGGCGGGGTAGCGGGATTGGAGACCCAGTACTTC.

J is TRBJ2-3 and V is TRBV2; D possibly corresponds to TRBD1 (5 bases). The germline V gene encodes CDR1 SNHLY and CDR2 FYNNEI. The CDR3 sequence is 15 residues long. The germline V and J ends were trimmed by 5 bases and 5 bases, with 17 bases remaining between them. Here the CDR3 DNA reads TGTGCCAGCAGTAGGGCAGGGTCTTCCCAAGATACGCAGTATTTT. Its translation: CASSRAGSSQDTQYF.

This clonotype was picked up one time. One junction end does not reproduce the germline sequence, and a read error may be involved. The genes are TRBV6-2 or TRBV6-3 and TRBJ1-2; a weak D match, TRBD1 (5 bases). Germline V CDR1 and CDR2: MNHEY, SVGEGT. The CDR3 runs to 14 residues. This CDR3 reads CVSSYVGRVDGYTF. DNA for the CDR3: TGTGTCAGCAGTTACGTCGGCAGGGTAGATGGCTACACCTTC.

The rearrangement links TRBV4-3 to TRBJ2-7; 7 bases agree with TRBD2. J lost 3 bases, V lost 0 bases, and 8 bases had no gene match. The CDR3 consists of 16 residues. In germline, CDR1 is LGHNA, CDR2 YSLEER. This CDR3 reads CASSQDGLAAYYEQYF. The CDR3 DNA sequence: TGCGCCAGCAGCCAAGATGGGCTAGCGGCTTACTACGAGCAGTACTTC.

On this clonotype itself: Possible read error: a much larger clone is one base away. The gene calls are TRBV7-6 and TRBJ2-6; 7 bases are a match to TRBD1. Losses at the gene ends were 11 bases for V and 8 bases for J; bases not matched to a gene: 18. In germline, CDR1 is SGHVS, CDR2 FNYEAQ. This CDR3 has 16 residues. In nucleotides, the CDR3 is TGTGCCTGCACCGCATACCCCGGGACAGAGTCCAACGTCCTGACTTTC. Amino acid sequence: CACTAYPGTESNVLTF.

This clonotype has a count of ten or more. The rearrangement links TRBV5-4 to TRBJ1-2, with D hard to call. This CDR3 comprises 15 residues. V was cut by 0 bases and J by 3 bases, with 12 bases left in between. Germline CDR1 is SGHNT and CDR2 is YYREEE (reference sequence). CDR3 region: CASSLAGPEDYGYTF. The CDR3 DNA follows: TGTGCCAGCAGCTTGGCGGGCCCCGAGGACTATGGCTACACCTTC.

This clonotype was seen only a few times. The gene calls are TRBV7-6 and TRBJ2-3, with D unclear. The CDR3 sequence is 15 residues long. Germline V gene data show CDR1 as SGHVS and CDR2 as FNYEAQ. Trimming took 2 bases from V and 2 from J, leaving 11 bases between them. The DNA for the CDR3 is TGTGCCAGCAGCTTATTTCGGTCCTCCACAGATACGCAGTATTTT. Amino acids: CASSLFRSSTDTQYF.

This clonotype was observed a few times. The rearrangement uses TRBV7-9 and TRBJ2-5, with D unresolved. Germline CDR1 and CDR2: SEHNR and FQNEAQ (reference sequence). V lost 6 bases, J lost 3 bases, and 14 bases lay in between. CDR3 size: 14 residues. The CDR3 DNA follows: TGTGCCAGCAGTCTACCACGTGGGGAAGAGACCCAGTACTTC. It is translated as CASSLPRGEETQYF.

For this clonotype: One end of the junction is discordant with germline, which a read error may explain. The rearrangement uses TRBV7-2 and TRBJ1-6; D perhaps matches TRBD1 (6 bases). The CDR3 sequence is 15 residues long. Germline V CDR1 and CDR2: SGHTA, FQGNSA. DNA of the CDR3: TGTGCCAGCAGCCCGCGGACAGCCTATAATTCACCCCGCCCCTTT. Translated: CASSPRTAYNSPRPF.

As to this clonotype: One end of the junction is discordant with germline, which a read error may explain. The DNA of the CDR3 is TGTGCCTGCAGTTCAGGGATTGGCAATCAGCCCCAGCATTTT. The encoded protein is CACSSGIGNQPQHF. The chain is built from TRBV6-2 or TRBV6-3 and TRBJ1-5, with a tentative D call TRBD1 (5 bases). The CDR3 spans 14 residues. Germline V gene data show CDR1 as MNHEY and CDR2 as SVGEGT.

This clonotype was observed a few times. J is TRBJ2-3 and V is TRBV11-2; 8 nucleotides align to TRBD2. Per the germline V gene, CDR1 is SGHAT and CDR2 is FQNNGV. Losses at the gene ends were 6 bases for V and 0 bases for J; bases not matched to a gene: 8. This CDR3 is built from 16 residues. DNA for the CDR3: TGTGCCAGCAGGACTATAGCGGGGCCTAGCACAGATACGCAGTATTTT. Translation: CASRTIAGPSTDTQYF.

The table lists this clonotype with a few counts. The CDR3 is CASSEGQGAGDTQYF. CDR3 nucleotides: TGTGCCAGCAGCGAGGGACAGGGGGCAGGAGATACGCAGTATTTT. The chain combines TRBV11-2 with TRBJ2-3; TRBD1 matches at 12 bases. V dropped 5 bases and J dropped 5; count of bases not matched to a gene: 5. The CDR3 sequence is 15 residues long. Germline values: CDR1 SGHAT, CDR2 FQNNGV.

The chain combines TRBV4-3 with TRBJ2-7; tentative D call: TRBD1 (7 bases). This CDR3 contains 14 residues. CDR1 and CDR2 (germline): LGHNA, YSLEER. Trimming cost V 4 bases and J 2 bases, with 12 bases left between them. The CDR3 nucleotides are TGCGCCAGCAGCCCGGTCAGGGGGGCCTACGAGCAGTACTTC. Its translation is CASSPVRGAYEQYF.

This clonotype was observed a handful of times. V usage is TRBV27 and J usage is TRBJ1-5, with 8 positions matching TRBD1. Germline V gene lookup returns CDR1 MNHEY and CDR2 SMNVEV (reference sequence). V shed 6 bases, J shed 0 bases, and the junction held 16 bases outside the gene matches. There are 19 residues in the CDR3. CDR3 nucleotides: TGTGCCAGCAGCCTCTCCCCAGGGGGCCCGCGGGATAGCAATCAGCCCCAGCATTTT. It translates to CASSLSPGGPRDSNQPQHF.

Regarding this clonotype: An end of the junction does not agree with germline; a read error may underlie this. The CDR3 DNA is TGCGTCAGCAGCCTAACAGCACTTGAGAACTATAATTCACCCCTCCACTTT. Amino acid sequence: CVSSLTALENYNSPLHF. V and J are TRBV4-3 and TRBJ1-6; D is undetermined. The CDR3 has 17 residues. CDR1 LGHNA and CDR2 YSLEER come from the germline V gene.